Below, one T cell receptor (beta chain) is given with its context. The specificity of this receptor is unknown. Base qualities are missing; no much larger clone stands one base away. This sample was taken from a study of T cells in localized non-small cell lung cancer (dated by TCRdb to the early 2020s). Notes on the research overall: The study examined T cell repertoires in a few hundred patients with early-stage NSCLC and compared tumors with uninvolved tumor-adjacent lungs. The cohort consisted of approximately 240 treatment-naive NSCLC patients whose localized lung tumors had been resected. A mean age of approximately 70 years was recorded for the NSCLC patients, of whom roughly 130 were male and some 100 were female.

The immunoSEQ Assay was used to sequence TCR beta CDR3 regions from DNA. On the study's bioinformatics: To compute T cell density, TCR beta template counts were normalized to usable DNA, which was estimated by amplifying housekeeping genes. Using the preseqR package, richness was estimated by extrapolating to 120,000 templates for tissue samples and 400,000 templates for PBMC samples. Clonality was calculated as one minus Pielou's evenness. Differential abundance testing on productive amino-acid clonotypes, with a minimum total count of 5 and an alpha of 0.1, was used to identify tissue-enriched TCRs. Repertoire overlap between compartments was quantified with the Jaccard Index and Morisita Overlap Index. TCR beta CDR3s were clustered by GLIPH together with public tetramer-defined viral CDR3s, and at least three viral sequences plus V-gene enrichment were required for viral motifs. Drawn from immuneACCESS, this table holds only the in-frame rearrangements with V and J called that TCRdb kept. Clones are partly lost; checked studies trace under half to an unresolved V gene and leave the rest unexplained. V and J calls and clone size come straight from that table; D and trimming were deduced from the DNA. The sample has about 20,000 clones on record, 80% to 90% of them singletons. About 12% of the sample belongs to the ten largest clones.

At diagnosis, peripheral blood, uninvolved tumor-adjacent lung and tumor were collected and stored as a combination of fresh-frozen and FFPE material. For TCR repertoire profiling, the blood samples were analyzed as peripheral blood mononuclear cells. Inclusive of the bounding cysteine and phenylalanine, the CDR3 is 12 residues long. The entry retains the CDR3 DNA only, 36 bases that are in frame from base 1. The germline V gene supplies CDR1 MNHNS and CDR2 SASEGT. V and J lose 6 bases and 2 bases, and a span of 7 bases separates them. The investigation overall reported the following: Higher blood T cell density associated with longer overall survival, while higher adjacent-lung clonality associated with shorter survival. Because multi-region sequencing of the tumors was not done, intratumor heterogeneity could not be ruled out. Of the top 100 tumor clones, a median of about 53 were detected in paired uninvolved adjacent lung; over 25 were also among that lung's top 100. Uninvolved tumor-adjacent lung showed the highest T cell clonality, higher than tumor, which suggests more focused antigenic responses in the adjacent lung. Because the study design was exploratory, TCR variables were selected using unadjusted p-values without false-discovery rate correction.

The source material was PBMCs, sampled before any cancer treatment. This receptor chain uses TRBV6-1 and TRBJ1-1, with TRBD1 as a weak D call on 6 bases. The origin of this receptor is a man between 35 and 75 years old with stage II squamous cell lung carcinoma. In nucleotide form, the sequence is TGTGCCAGCAGACAGGGCAACACTGAAGCTTTCTTT. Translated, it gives CASRQGNTEAFF.